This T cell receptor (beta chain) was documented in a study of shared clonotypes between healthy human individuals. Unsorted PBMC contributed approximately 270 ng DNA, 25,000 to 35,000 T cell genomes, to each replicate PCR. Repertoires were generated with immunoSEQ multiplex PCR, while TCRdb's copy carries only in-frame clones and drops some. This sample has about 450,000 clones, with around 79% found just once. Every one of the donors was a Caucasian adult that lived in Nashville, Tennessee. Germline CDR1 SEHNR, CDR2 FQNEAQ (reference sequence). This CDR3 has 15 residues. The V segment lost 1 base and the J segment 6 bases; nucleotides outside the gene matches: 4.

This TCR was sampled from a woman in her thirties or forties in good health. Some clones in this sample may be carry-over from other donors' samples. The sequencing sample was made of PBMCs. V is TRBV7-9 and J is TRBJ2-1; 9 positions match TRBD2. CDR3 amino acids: CASSLEAGGPNEQFF. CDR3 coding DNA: TGTGCCAGCAGCTTAGAAGCGGGAGGACCCAATGAGCAGTTCTTC. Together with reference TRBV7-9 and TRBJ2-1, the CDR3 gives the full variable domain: DTGVSQNPRHKITKRGQNVTFRCDPISEHNRLYWYRQTLGQGPEFLTYFQNEAQLEKSRLLSDRFSAERPKGSFSTLEIQRTEQGDSAMYLCASSLEAGGPNEQFFGPGTRLTVL.